This entry lists 14 T cell receptor beta chains sequenced from one sample in a study of T-cell reconstitution after alpha-beta-depleted transplantation in children. This sample's TCRbeta library carried unique molecular identifier barcodes. From the PCR reads, TCRdb called clonotypes with MiXCR, one entry per CDR3 protein. The sample holds approximately 650,000 distinct CDR3 sequences, over 10% seen once. Sequenced material: PBMCs, taken before TCRalphabeta/CD19-depleted stem cell transplant. These receptors came from a girl aged 2 to 10 with congenital amegakaryocytic thrombocytopenia, due to receive a stem cell transplant.

This clonotype was found many times. This chain joins TRBV6-5 and TRBJ2-1, with D possibly TRBD2 on 5 matching bases. Between the trimmed V and J ends, which lost 8 bases and 5 bases, there was a span of 16 bases. Looked up from germline, CDR1 is MNHEY and CDR2 is SVGAGI. This CDR3 region has 14 residues. CDR3 nucleotide sequence: TGTGCCAGCCAACTCGGGATCTACAACAATGAGCAGTTCTTC. This encodes CASQLGIYNNEQFF.

The chain uses TRBV7-8 and TRBJ2-1; weak D call: TRBD2 (7 bases). Germline V gene data show CDR1 as SGHVS and CDR2 as FQNEAQ. This CDR3 is built from 20 residues. With 2 bases removed from V and 0 bases from J, the gap between germline ends came to 23 bases. This chain's CDR3 is CASSLSEVDEGGSSYNEQFF. CDR3 nucleotides: TGTGCCAGCAGCTTATCAGAGGTGGATGAGGGGGGGAGCTCCTACAATGAGCAGTTCTTC.

In this sample, this clonotype turned up a few times. The chain uses TRBV7-8 and TRBJ1-1, with 7 bases that match TRBD1. This CDR3 region has 14 residues. Germline CDR1 is SGHVS and CDR2 is FQNEAQ. V dropped 4 bases and J dropped 6; count of bases not matched to a gene: 8. CDR3 in DNA: TGTGCCAGCAGCTCGTACGGGACAGCCTCTGAAGCTTTCTTT. Amino acid sequence: CASSSYGTASEAFF. Based on the CDR3 plus reference TRBV7-8 and TRBJ1-1, the full variable domain is GAGVSQSPRYKVAKRGQDVALRCDPISGHVSLFWYQQALGQGPEFLTYFQNEAQLDKSGLPSDRFFAERPEGSVSTLKIQRTQQEDSAVYLCASSSYGTASEAFFGQGTRLTVV.

This clonotype was seen at least ten times. V and J are TRBV5-1 and TRBJ1-1, with D tentatively TRBD1 (5 bases). Trimming removed 3 bases at V and 1 base at J, with 10 bases between. Germline V gene data show CDR1 as SGHRS and CDR2 as YFSETQ. The CDR3 is 14 amino acids. CDR3 region: CASSSGTANTEAFF. The CDR3 coding sequence is TGCGCCAGCAGCTCCGGGACTGCGAACACTGAAGCTTTCTTT. Filled out from reference TRBV5-1 and TRBJ1-1, the complete variable domain reads KAGVTQTPRYLIKTRGQQVTLSCSPISGHRSVSWYQQTPGQGLQFLFEYFSETQRNKGNFPGRFSGRQFSNSRSEMNVSTLELGDSALYLCASSSGTANTEAFFGQGTRLTVV.

This clonotype was observed a few times. The genes are TRBV5-1 and TRBJ2-5, with 9 bases lining up with TRBD2. The V and J ends lost 4 bases and 4 bases, in that order; junction bases with no gene match: 14. The CDR3 is 17 amino acids. In germline, CDR1 is SGHRS, CDR2 YFSETQ. The CDR3 loop is CASSVGASGTLLETQYF. The DNA of the CDR3 is TGCGCCAGCAGCGTTGGGGCTAGCGGGACATTATTAGAGACCCAGTACTTC.

This clonotype was counted a single time. V is TRBV5-1 and J is TRBJ2-5; TRBD1 or TRBD2 may be the D gene (6 bases each). The germline V and J ends were trimmed by 5 bases and 4 bases, with 18 bases remaining between them. This CDR3 is built from 15 residues. Germline assignment: CDR1 SGHRS and CDR2 YFSETQ. The DNA for the CDR3 is TGCGCCAGCAGTACCCTGACGGGGGCCCCAGAGACCCAGTACTTC. Protein sequence: CASSTLTGAPETQYF.

This clonotype was counted at least ten times. The chain uses TRBV5-5 and TRBJ2-1, with D perhaps given as TRBD1 or TRBD2 (5 bases each). The germline CDR1 and CDR2 sequences are SGHKS and YYEKEE (reference sequence). Trimming removed 1 base from V and 5 bases from J, with 7 bases in between. CDR3 length equals 13 residues. The CDR3 reads CASSLRDDNEQFF. The CDR3 DNA reads TGTGCCAGCAGCTTGCGGGACGACAATGAGCAGTTCTTC.

This clonotype appeared many times. V is TRBV6-1 and J is TRBJ1-1; 9 bases fit TRBD1. With 6 bases clipped from V and 3 bases from J, the junction kept 11 bases outside the gene matches. CDR3 length equals 16 residues. The germline CDR1 and CDR2 sequences are MNHNS and SASEGT. Written as DNA, the CDR3 is TGTGCCAGCAGGACCGAACAGGGGGCGCAACACACTGAAGCTTTCTTT. As protein: CASRTEQGAQHTEAFF.

This clonotype was seen many times. J is TRBJ2-6 and V is TRBV15; D remains unclear. V lost 0 bases, J lost 2 bases, and 11 bases lay in between. Germline CDR1 LNHNV, CDR2 YYDKDF (reference sequence). The CDR3 sequence is 17 residues long. In nucleotides, the CDR3 is TGTGCCACCAGCAGAGATTGGGGATTCGCTGGGGCCAACGTCCTGACTTTC. It translates to CATSRDWGFAGANVLTF. Complete variable domain (other parts from reference TRBV15 and TRBJ2-6): DAMVIQNPRYQVTQFGKPVTLSCSQTLNHNVMYWYQQKSSQAPKLLFHYYDKDFNNEADTPDNFQSRRPNTSFCFLDIRSPGLGDTAMYLCATSRDWGFAGANVLTFGAGSRLTVL.

This clonotype was seen many times. The J gene is TRBJ2-3, the V gene TRBV20-1; TRBD2 matches 12 bases. Germline V gene lookup returns CDR1 DFQATT and CDR2 SNEGSKA (reference sequence). This CDR3 spans 15 amino acids. V trimming: 5 bases; J trimming: 7 bases; junction bases outside the gene matches: 10. CDR3: CSADGLAGRTYTQYF. CDR3 in DNA: TGCAGTGCTGACGGACTAGCGGGACGAACCTATACGCAGTATTTT.

This clonotype was picked up many times. The chain uses TRBV12-3 or TRBV12-4 and TRBJ2-6, with D perhaps being TRBD1 or TRBD2 (5 bases each). The CDR3 loop spans 16 amino acids. V lost 5 bases to trimming and J lost 1 base, with 12 bases between them. In DNA form, the CDR3 reads TGTGCCAGCAGTCTTGGGACCGCTTCTGGGGCCAACGTCCTGACTTTC. It translates to CASSLGTASGANVLTF.

At least ten counts were recorded for this clonotype. The chain couples TRBV29-1 to TRBJ2-3; 10 bases fit TRBD2. V dropped 6 bases and J dropped 7; count of bases not matched to a gene: 13. The CDR3 is 15 amino acids. CDR1 and CDR2 from the germline V gene are SQVTM and ANQGSEA. In nucleotides, the CDR3 is TGCAGCGTGGGATACTCTAGCGGGAGAAGGTATACGCAGTATTTT. This translates into CSVGYSSGRRYTQYF.

The chain has TRBV28 and TRBJ2-3; D is ambiguous. The CDR3 is 14 residues long. Germline lookup yields CDR1 MDHEN and CDR2 SYDVKM. Trimming pared 3 bases from V and 1 base from J, leaving 8 bases between. This CDR3 reads CASSFLSGTDTQYF. Here the CDR3 DNA reads TGTGCCAGCAGTTTCCTCAGCGGCACAGATACGCAGTATTTT.

This clonotype was detected ten times or more. V and J are TRBV20-1 and TRBJ1-2, with D perhaps matching TRBD1 (5 bases). Trimming removed 4 bases from V and 5 bases from J, with 14 bases in between. The CDR3 consists of 13 residues. The V gene's germline CDR1 is DFQATT and CDR2 SNEGSKA (reference sequence). The CDR3 region is CSAILGAGYGYTF. The CDR3 coding sequence is TGCAGTGCTATCCTAGGGGCAGGATATGGCTACACCTTC.